Below are 14 T cell receptor beta chains sequenced from a single sample in a study of early stage breast cancer tumors. Sequenced by immunoSEQ multiplex PCR; TCRdb stores in-frame clones only, minus some. The sample lists more than 65,000 clones, around 80% occurring once. Specimen: blood. The source of these receptors is a person in their 40s with breast cancer.

The V gene is TRBV2, the J gene TRBJ2-7; D is uncertain. From germline, CDR1 is SNHLY and CDR2 FYNNEI. With 3 bases removed from V and 3 bases from J, the gap between germline ends came to 6 bases. The CDR3 loop spans 12 amino acids. The CDR3 reads CASSEGRYEQYF. The CDR3 DNA reads as TGTGCCAGCAGTGAGGGTCGCTACGAGCAGTACTTC.

The gene calls are TRBV11-2 and TRBJ2-2; TRBD2 is a possible D gene (5 bases). Germline V gene sequence: CDR1 SGHAT, CDR2 FQNNGV. This CDR3 is 14 amino acids long. V dropped 5 bases and J dropped 5 bases, with 12 bases sitting between them. Here the CDR3 reads CASSARTGTGELFF. The CDR3 DNA follows: TGTGCCAGCAGCGCAAGGACTGGGACCGGGGAGCTGTTTTTT.

This clone was recorded once. The rearrangement uses TRBV28 and TRBJ1-2; tentative D call: TRBD1 (5 bases). The CDR3 runs 15 residues. Trimming shortened V by 4 bases and J by 5 bases, and 17 bases separated the two germline ends. CDR1 and CDR2 from the germline V gene are MDHEN and SYDVKM. Written as DNA, the CDR3 is TGTGCCAGCAGTTCCCGTCGAGGGGCAACTTATGGCTACACCTTC. It codes for CASSSRRGATYGYTF.

The V call is TRBV5-1, the J call TRBJ2-3, with 7 bases aligning to TRBD1. This CDR3 has 15 amino acids. The trim removed 2 bases at V and 3 bases at J, leaving 6 bases unmatched. Germline V gives CDR1 SGHRS, CDR2 YFSETQ. The CDR3 DNA follows: TGCGCCAGCAGCTTCGACACAGGGGCGACAGATACGCAGTATTTT. Its protein is CASSFDTGATDTQYF. Based on the CDR3 plus reference TRBV5-1 and TRBJ2-3, the full variable domain is KAGVTQTPRYLIKTRGQQVTLSCSPISGHRSVSWYQQTPGQGLQFLFEYFSETQRNKGNFPGRFSGRQFSNSRSEMNVSTLELGDSALYLCASSFDTGATDTQYFGPGTRLTVL.

This chain links TRBV28 with TRBJ1-1, with D uncertain. This CDR3 has 15 amino acids. Germline loops: CDR1 MDHEN, CDR2 SYDVKM. Trimming took 4 bases from V and 5 from J, leaving 17 bases between them. The CDR3 DNA is TGTGCCAGCAGTTCTCCCCACGGGGTTTGGACTGAAGCTTTCTTT. It codes for CASSSPHGVWTEAFF.

The chain carries TRBV29-1 and TRBJ2-2, with 10 positions matching TRBD2. Per germline, CDR1 SQVTM and CDR2 ANQGSEA. This CDR3 is built from 14 residues. J was trimmed by 3 bases and V by 6 bases; bases with no gene match: 4. In nucleotides, the CDR3 is TGCAGCGTAGGAAGCGGGAGGGACACCGGGGAGCTGTTTTTT. Translating it yields CSVGSGRDTGELFF.

J is TRBJ2-7 and V is TRBV6-5; a possible D gene is TRBD2 (6 bases). This CDR3 has 14 amino acids. Germline values: CDR1 MNHEY, CDR2 SVGAGI. V was shortened by 6 bases and J by 0 bases, with 12 bases between the two germline ends. Here the CDR3 reads CASRRGESSYEQYF. In nucleotides, the CDR3 is TGTGCCAGCAGACGCGGGGAGAGCTCCTACGAGCAGTACTTC.

The genes are TRBV19 and TRBJ2-5, with TRBD2 matching over 8 bases. The germline V gene has CDR1 LNHDA and CDR2 SQIVND (reference sequence). The CDR3 totals 15 residues. The trim removed 7 bases at V and 5 bases at J, leaving 12 bases unmatched. Written as DNA, the CDR3 is TGTGCCAGTAATGCCCGGGAGGGCCCTCCGGAGACCCAGTACTTC. This sequence encodes CASNAREGPPETQYF.

A few counts support this clone. In the same sample, other DNA sequences code for this CDR3. V is TRBV11-2 and J is TRBJ1-5; the D gene is possibly TRBD1 (5 bases). Germline CDR1 and CDR2: SGHAT and FQNNGV. V lost 3 bases, J lost 4 bases, and 7 bases lay in between. This CDR3 comprises 13 residues. The CDR3 is CASSFSGNQPQHF. In DNA form, the CDR3 reads TGTGCCAGCAGCTTCTCAGGGAATCAGCCCCAGCATTTT. Supplemented by reference TRBV11-2 and TRBJ1-5, the full variable domain reads EAGVAQSPRYKIIEKRQSVAFWCNPISGHATLYWYQQILGQGPKLLIQFQNNGVVDDSQLPKDRFSAERLKGVDSTLKIQPAKLEDSAVYLCASSFSGNQPQHFGDGTRLSIL.

The J gene is TRBJ2-7, the V gene TRBV7-2, with TRBD1 matching 7 bases. CDR1 is SGHTA and CDR2 is FQGNSA in the germline V gene. The CDR3 has 15 residues. J lost 3 bases, V lost 2 bases, and 7 bases had no gene match. This CDR3 reads CASSLISGGFYEQYF. CDR3 coding DNA: TGTGCCAGCAGCTTAATCTCAGGGGGTTTCTACGAGCAGTACTTC.

The table lists this clone with a count of one. V and J are TRBV19 and TRBJ1-2; a possible D gene is TRBD1 (5 bases). V was shortened by 7 bases and J by 4 bases, with 13 bases between the two germline ends. The CDR3 consists of 13 residues. Germline CDR1 LNHDA, CDR2 SQIVND (reference sequence). The CDR3 protein is CASTGDVLYGYTF. The CDR3, as DNA: TGTGCCAGTACCGGGGACGTACTCTATGGCTACACCTTC.

The chain is built from TRBV30 and TRBJ1-3; TRBD1 is a possible D gene (6 bases). The CDR3 spans 16 residues. Trimming removed 4 bases from V and 2 bases from J, with 18 bases in between. CDR1 is GTSNPN, CDR2 SVGIG, per germline (reference sequence). The CDR3 DNA follows: TGTGCCTGGAAGGGGGATTCGGGGGCGGCTGGAAACACCATATATTTT. Its protein product is CAWKGDSGAAGNTIYF.

The chain links TRBV28 to TRBJ2-3, with TRBD2 matching over 9 bases. The CDR3 is 17 residues long. Germline trimming cut 7 bases from V and 2 bases from J; bases unmatched to any gene: 13. Germline V gene sequence: CDR1 MDHEN, CDR2 SYDVKM. The CDR3 is CASTSRLAGHPTDTQYF. For the CDR3, the DNA is TGTGCCAGCACCTCACGCCTAGCGGGACACCCCACAGATACGCAGTATTTT. The variable domain in full, with the rest retrieved from reference TRBV28 and TRBJ2-3, is DVKVTQSSRYLVKRTGEKVFLECVQDMDHENMFWYRQDPGLGLRLIYFSYDVKMKEKGDIPEGYSVSREKKERFSLILESASTNQTSMYLCASTSRLAGHPTDTQYFGPGTRLTVL.

J is TRBJ2-5 and V is TRBV25-1; maybe TRBD1 (6 bases). The germline CDR1 and CDR2 sequences are MGHDK and SYGVNS. CDR3 length: 15 residues. V shed 4 bases and J shed 4 bases, with 16 bases lying between them. The CDR3 loop reads CASSGVLQGRETQYF. In DNA, the CDR3 is TGTGCCAGCAGTGGAGTCCTACAGGGTCGAGAGACCCAGTACTTC.